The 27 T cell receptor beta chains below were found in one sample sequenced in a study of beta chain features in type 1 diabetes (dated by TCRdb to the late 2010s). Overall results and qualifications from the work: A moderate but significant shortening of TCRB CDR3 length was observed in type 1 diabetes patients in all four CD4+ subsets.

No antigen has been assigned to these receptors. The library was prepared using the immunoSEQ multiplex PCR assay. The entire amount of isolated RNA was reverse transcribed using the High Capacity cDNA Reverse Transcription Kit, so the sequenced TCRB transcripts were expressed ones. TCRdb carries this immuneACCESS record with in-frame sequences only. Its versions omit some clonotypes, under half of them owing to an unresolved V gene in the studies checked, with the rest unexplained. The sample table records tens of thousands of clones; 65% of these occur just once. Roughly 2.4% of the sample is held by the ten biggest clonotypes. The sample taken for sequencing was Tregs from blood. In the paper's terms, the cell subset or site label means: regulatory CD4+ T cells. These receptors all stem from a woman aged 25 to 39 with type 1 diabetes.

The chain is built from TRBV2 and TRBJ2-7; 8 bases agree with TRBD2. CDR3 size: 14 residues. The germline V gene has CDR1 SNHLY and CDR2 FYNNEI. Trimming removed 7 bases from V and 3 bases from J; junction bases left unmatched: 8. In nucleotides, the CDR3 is TGTGCCAGCAAATCCAGCGGGAGACACTACGAGCAGTACTTC. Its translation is CASKSSGRHYEQYF.

CDR3 region: CASSPPDSYGYTF. The CDR3 DNA reads as TGTGCCAGCTCACCACCAGACAGCTATGGCTACACCTTC. V and J are TRBV18 and TRBJ1-2, with D possibly matching TRBD1 (5 bases). The length of the CDR3 is 13 residues. The V end was cut by 0 bases, the J end by 4 bases, with 6 bases between. Germline values: CDR1 KGHSH, CDR2 LQKENI. The full variable domain, in which reference TRBV18 and TRBJ1-2 provide the parts outside the CDR3, is NAGVMQNPRHLVRRRGQEARLRCSPMKGHSHVYWYRQLPEEGLKFMVYLQKENIIDESGMPKERFSAEFPKEGPSILRIQQVVRGDSAAYFCASSPPDSYGYTFGSGTRLTVV.

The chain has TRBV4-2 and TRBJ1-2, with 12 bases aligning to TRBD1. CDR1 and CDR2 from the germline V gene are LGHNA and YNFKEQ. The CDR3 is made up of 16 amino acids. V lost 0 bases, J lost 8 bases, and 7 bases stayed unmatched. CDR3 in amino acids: CASSQDPRDRGHGYTF. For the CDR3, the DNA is TGTGCCAGCAGCCAAGATCCCCGGGACAGGGGGCACGGCTACACCTTC.

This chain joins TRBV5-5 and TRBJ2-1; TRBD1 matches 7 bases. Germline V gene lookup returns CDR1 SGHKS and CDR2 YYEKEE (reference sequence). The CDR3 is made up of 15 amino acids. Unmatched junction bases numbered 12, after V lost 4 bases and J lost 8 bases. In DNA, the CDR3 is TGTGCCAGCAGCCCCCCGACAGGGTTCATCGATGAGCAGTTCTTC. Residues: CASSPPTGFIDEQFF.

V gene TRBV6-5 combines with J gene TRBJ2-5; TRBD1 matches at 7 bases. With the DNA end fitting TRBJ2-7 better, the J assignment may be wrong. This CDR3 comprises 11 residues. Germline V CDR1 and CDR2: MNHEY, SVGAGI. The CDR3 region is CASRQGSEQYF. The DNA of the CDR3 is TGTGCCAGCAGACAGGGGAGCGAGCAGTACTTC.

CDR3 sequence reads: CASSLPAGGQETQYF. CDR3 DNA sequence: TGTGCCAGCAGTTTACCAGCGGGAGGCCAAGAGACCCAGTACTTC. The chain is built from TRBV28 and TRBJ2-5; 9 bases fit TRBD2. V trimming: 2 bases; J trimming: 1 base; junction bases outside the gene matches: 2. CDR3 length: 15 residues. Germline values: CDR1 MDHEN, CDR2 SYDVKM.

This chain's CDR3 is CASSPEANYGYTF. As DNA, the CDR3 is TGTGCCAGCAGCCCGGAGGCTAACTATGGCTACACCTTC. V usage is TRBV2 and J usage is TRBJ1-2; D ambiguous. With 6 bases removed from V and 0 bases from J, the gap between germline ends came to 8 bases. The CDR3 totals 13 residues. Germline-derived CDR1 and CDR2 are SNHLY and FYNNEI.

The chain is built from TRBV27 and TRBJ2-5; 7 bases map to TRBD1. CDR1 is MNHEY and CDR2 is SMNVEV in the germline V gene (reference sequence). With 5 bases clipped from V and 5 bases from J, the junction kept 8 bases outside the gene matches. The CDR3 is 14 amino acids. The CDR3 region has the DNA TGTGCCAGCAGTCGTCGACAGGGTACGGAGACCCAGTACTTC. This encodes CASSRRQGTETQYF.

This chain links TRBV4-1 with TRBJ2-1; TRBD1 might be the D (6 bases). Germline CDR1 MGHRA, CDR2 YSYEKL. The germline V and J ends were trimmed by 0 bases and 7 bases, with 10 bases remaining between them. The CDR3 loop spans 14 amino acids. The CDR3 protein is CASSQEGGFNEQFF. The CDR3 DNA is TGCGCCAGCAGCCAAGAAGGGGGTTTTAATGAGCAGTTCTTC.

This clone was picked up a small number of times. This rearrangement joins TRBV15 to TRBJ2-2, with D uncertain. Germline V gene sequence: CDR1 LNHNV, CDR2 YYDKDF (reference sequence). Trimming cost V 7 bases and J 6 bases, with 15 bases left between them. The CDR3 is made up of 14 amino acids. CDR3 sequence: CATTPTKAAGELFF. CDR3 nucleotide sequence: TGTGCCACCACTCCCACTAAGGCCGCCGGGGAGCTGTTTTTT.

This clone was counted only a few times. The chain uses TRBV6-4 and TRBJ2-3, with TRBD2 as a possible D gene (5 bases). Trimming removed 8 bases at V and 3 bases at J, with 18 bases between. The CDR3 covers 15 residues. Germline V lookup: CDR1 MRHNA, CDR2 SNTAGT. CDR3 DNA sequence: TGTGCCAGCGGGAGAGATGGCTCTAGTACAGATACGCAGTATTTT. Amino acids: CASGRDGSSTDTQYF.

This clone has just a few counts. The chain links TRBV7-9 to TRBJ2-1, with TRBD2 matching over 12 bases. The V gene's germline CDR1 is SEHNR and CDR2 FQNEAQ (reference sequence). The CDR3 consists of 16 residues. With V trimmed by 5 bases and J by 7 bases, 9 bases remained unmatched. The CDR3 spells CASSDGLAGSDNEQFF. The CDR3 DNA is TGTGCCAGCAGCGACGGACTAGCGGGGTCCGATAATGAGCAGTTCTTC. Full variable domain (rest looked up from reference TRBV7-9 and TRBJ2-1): DTGVSQNPRHKITKRGQNVTFRCDPISEHNRLYWYRQTLGQGPEFLTYFQNEAQLEKSRLLSDRFSAERPKGSFSTLEIQRTEQGDSAMYLCASSDGLAGSDNEQFFGPGTRLTVL.

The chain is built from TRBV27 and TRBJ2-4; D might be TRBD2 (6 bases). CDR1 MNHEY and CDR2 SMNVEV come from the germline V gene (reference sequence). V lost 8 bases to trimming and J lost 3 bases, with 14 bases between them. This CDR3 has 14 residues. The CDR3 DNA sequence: TGTGCCAGCTCCCCGGGAGTGGGCAAAAACATTCAGTACTTC. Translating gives CASSPGVGKNIQYF.

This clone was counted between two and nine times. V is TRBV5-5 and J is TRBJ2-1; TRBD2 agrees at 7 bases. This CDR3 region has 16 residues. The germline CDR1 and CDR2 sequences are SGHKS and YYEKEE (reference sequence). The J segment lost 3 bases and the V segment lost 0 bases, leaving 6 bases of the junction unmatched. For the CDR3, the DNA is TGTGCCAGCAGCTTGGAGGGAAGCGGGATCTACAATGAGCAGTTCTTC. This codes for CASSLEGSGIYNEQFF.

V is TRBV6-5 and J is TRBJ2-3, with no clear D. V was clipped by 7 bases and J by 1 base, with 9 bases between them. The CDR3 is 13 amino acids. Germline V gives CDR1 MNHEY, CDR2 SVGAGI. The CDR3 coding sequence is TGTGCCAGCACCTCCTTTGGCACAGATACGCAGTATTTT. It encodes CASTSFGTDTQYF.

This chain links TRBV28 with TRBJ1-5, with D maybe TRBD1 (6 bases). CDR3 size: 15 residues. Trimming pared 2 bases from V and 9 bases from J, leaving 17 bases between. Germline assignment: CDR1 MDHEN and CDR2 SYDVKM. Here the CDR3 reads CASSLLTGETWPQHF. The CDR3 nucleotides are TGTGCCAGCAGTTTACTGACAGGAGAAACTTGGCCCCAGCATTTT.

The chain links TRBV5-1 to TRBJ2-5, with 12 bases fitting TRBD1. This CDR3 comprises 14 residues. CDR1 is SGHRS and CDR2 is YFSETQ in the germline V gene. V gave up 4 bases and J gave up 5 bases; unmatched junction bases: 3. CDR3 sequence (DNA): TGCGCCAGCAGCGGGACAGGGGGCCGGGAGACCCAGTACTTC. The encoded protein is CASSGTGGRETQYF.

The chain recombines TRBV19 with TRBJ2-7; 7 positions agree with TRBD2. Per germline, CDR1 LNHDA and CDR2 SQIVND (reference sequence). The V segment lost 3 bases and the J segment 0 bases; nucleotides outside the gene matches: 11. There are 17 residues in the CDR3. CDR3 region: CASSISSWGGSSYEQYF. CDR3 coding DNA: TGTGCCAGTAGTATCTCGTCGTGGGGGGGAAGCTCCTACGAGCAGTACTTC. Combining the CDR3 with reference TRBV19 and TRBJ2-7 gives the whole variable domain DGGITQSPKYLFRKEGQNVTLSCEQNLNHDAMYWYRQDPGQGLRLIYYSQIVNDFQKGDIAEGYSVSREKKESFPLTVTSAQKNPTAFYLCASSISSWGGSSYEQYFGPGTRLTVT.

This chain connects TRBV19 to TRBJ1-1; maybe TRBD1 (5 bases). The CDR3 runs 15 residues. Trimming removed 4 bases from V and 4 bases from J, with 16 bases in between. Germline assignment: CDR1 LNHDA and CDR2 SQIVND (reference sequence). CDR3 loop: CASSKWGGRGTEAFF. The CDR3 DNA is TGTGCCAGTAGTAAATGGGGCGGGCGGGGCACTGAAGCTTTCTTT.

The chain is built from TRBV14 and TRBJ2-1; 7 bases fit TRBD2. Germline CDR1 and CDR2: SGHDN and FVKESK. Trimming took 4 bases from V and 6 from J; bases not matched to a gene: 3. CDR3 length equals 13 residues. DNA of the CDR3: TGTGCCAGCAGCCGTGCGGGAGTCAATGAGCAGTTCTTC. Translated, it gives CASSRAGVNEQFF. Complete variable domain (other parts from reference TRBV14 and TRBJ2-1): EAGVTQFPSHSVIEKGQTVTLRCDPISGHDNLYWYRRVMGKEIKFLLHFVKESKQDESGMPNNRFLAERTGGTYSTLKVQPAELEDSGVYFCASSRAGVNEQFFGPGTRLTVL.

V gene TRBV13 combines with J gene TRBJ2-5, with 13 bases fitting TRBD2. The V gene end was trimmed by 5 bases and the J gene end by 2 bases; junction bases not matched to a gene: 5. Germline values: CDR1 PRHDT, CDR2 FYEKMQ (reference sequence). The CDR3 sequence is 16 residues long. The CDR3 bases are TGTGCCAGCAGCCAAGGACTAGCGGGAGCTCAAGAGACCCAGTACTTC. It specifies CASSQGLAGAQETQYF.

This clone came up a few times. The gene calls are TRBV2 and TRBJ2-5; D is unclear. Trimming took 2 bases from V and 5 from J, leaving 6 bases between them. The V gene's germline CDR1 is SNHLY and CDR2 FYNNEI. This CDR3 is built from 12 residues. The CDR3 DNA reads TGTGCCAGCAGTGAATGGCCGGAGACCCAGTACTTC. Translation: CASSEWPETQYF.

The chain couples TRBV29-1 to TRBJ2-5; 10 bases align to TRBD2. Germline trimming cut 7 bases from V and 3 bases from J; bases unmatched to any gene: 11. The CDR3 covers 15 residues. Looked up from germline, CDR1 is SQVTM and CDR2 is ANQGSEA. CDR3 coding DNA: TGCAGCGCCAAACCAAGACTAGCGGGTAAAGAGACCCAGTACTTC. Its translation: CSAKPRLAGKETQYF.

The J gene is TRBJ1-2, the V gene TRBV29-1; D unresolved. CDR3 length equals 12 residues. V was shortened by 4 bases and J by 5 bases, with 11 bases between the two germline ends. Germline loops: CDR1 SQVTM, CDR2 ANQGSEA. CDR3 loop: CSVGSGVYGYTF. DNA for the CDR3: TGCAGCGTTGGTAGCGGAGTTTATGGCTACACCTTC.

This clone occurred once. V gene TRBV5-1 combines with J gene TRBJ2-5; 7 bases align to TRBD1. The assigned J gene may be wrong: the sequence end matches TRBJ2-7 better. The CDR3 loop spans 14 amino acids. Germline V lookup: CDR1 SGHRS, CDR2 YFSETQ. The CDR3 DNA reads TGCGCCAGCAGCACGAGACAGGGATCCTACGAGCAGTACTTC. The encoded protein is CASSTRQGSYEQYF.

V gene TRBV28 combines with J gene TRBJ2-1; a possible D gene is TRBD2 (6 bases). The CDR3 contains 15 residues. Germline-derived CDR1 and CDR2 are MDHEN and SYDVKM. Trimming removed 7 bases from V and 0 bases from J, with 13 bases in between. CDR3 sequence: CASKGRGSSYNEQFF. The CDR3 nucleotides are TGTGCCAGCAAAGGACGGGGGAGCTCCTACAATGAGCAGTTCTTC.

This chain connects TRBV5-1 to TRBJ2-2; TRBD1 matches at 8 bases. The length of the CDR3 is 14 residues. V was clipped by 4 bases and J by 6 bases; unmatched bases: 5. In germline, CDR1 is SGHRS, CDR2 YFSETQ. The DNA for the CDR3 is TGCGCCAGCAGCCCGGGACAGGTGGCCGGGGAGCTGTTTTTT. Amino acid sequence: CASSPGQVAGELFF.